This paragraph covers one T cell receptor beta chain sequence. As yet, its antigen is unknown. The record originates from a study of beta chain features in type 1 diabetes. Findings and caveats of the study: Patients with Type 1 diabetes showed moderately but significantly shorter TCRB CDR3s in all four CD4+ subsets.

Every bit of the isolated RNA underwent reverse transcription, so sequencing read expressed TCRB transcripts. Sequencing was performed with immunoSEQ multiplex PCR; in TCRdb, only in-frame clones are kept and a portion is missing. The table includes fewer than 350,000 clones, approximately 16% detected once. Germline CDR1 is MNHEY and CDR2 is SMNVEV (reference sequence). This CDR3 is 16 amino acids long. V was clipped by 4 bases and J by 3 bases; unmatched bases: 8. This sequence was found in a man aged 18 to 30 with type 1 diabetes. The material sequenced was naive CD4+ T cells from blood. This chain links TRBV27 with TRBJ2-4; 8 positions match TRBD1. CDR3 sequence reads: CASSSDRGSGKNIQYF. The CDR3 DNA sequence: TGTGCCAGCAGTTCTGACAGGGGTTCTGGCAAAAACATTCAGTACTTC.